This T cell receptor beta chain was sequenced for a study of T cells after yellow fever vaccination. Study-wide points: Reappearance after the booster was seen for most primary-vaccination clones, at 95% to 96% CD4 and about 90% CD8.

This clonotype turned up a few times. Its antigen is undetermined. Germline CDR1 is LGHNA and CDR2 is YSLEER. Deletions cut 5 bases from V and 7 bases from J, with 17 bases between. The CDR3 has 14 residues. MiXCR was run by TCRdb on the 5' RACE reads, yielding one entry per CDR3 protein. The repertoire holds about 130,000 distinct CDR3 sequences, with over 8% as singletons. The chain couples TRBV4-3 to TRBJ1-1; TRBD1 might be the D (5 bases). This clonotype was sampled from a young man who received the YFV17D yellow fever vaccine. The sample consisted of CD8+ T cells sorted from PBMCs, taken on the day of the yellow fever booster vaccination. This CDR3 is CASSYTQGSLEAFF. CDR3 coding DNA: TGCGCCAGCAGCTACACGCAGGGCTCACTTGAAGCTTTCTTT.